The 9 T cell receptor beta chains listed next were all sequenced from one sample in a study of blood T cell repertoires in COVID-19. Clones were read by immunoSEQ multiplex PCR, and TCRdb kept only the in-frame ones, dropping some. The data hold around 180,000 clones, with more than 70% observed a single time. The sample taken for sequencing was peripheral blood. The receptor set was obtained from a woman aged 25 to 45 with acute or convalescent COVID-19.

The chain's CDR3 is CASGAGVETQYF. In DNA form, the CDR3 reads TGTGCCAGCGGCGCCGGGGTAGAGACCCAGTACTTC. This chain links TRBV7-8 with TRBJ2-5; tentative D call: TRBD2 (5 bases). Trimming shortened V by 8 bases and J by 4 bases, and 11 bases separated the two germline ends. This CDR3 contains 12 residues. Germline V gene lookup returns CDR1 SGHVS and CDR2 FQNEAQ.

The chain combines TRBV30 with TRBJ1-3; the D is unclear. Trimming took 8 bases from V and 3 from J, leaving 14 bases between them. Germline values: CDR1 GTSNPN, CDR2 SVGIG (reference sequence). CDR3 size: 13 residues. DNA of the CDR3: TGTGCCCAGATGGAGGTAATTGGAAACACCATATATTTT. This encodes CAQMEVIGNTIYF.

The chain recombines TRBV7-2 with TRBJ1-5; tentatively, D is TRBD1 (5 bases). The length of the CDR3 is 14 residues. Germline-derived CDR1 and CDR2 are SGHTA and FQGNSA. The V end was cut by 2 bases, the J end by 5 bases, with 10 bases between. CDR3: CASSLYAGDQPQHF. In nucleotides, the CDR3 is TGTGCCAGCAGCTTATATGCGGGGGATCAGCCCCAGCATTTT.

CDR3 bases: TGTGCCAGCAGTTTCCCGTCTGGGGCCAACGTCCTGACTTTC. Its translation: CASSFPSGANVLTF. V is TRBV28 and J is TRBJ2-6; D is unclear. V lost 3 bases and J lost 1, with 4 bases in between. Germline lookup yields CDR1 MDHEN and CDR2 SYDVKM. CDR3 size: 14 residues.

Note on this clone: The sample holds other DNA sequences that translate to the same CDR3. The CDR3 bases are TGTGCCAGCAGTTCCGGACAGGGGTCCTATGGCTACACCTTC. It is translated as CASSSGQGSYGYTF. The chain is built from TRBV28 and TRBJ1-2; TRBD1 agrees at 9 bases. Germline loops: CDR1 MDHEN, CDR2 SYDVKM. This CDR3 has 14 residues. V lost 4 bases and J lost 4; bases outside the gene matches: 4.

The CDR3 protein is CASSLRYNSPLHF. Written as DNA, the CDR3 is TGTGCCAGCAGCCTGAGATATAATTCACCCCTCCACTTT. The genes are TRBV3-1 (or the pseudogene TRBV3-2) and TRBJ1-6; D not certain. The CDR3 loop spans 13 amino acids. Per the germline V gene, CDR1 is LGHDT and CDR2 is YNNKEL (reference sequence). The ends were cut back, 4 bases at V and 4 bases at J, with 5 bases in the middle.

The V gene is TRBV6-5, the J gene TRBJ1-3; a weak D match, TRBD1 (6 bases). Trimming stripped 11 bases from V and 3 bases from J, with 14 bases between. The CDR3 runs 13 residues. In germline, CDR1 is MNHEY, CDR2 SVGAGI. CDR3 region: CAVPGVSGNTIYF. The CDR3, as DNA: TGTGCCGTTCCAGGGGTCAGTGGAAACACCATATATTTT.

The V call is TRBV5-1, the J call TRBJ2-1; 8 bases fit TRBD2. The CDR3 has 16 amino acids. The germline V gene encodes CDR1 SGHRS and CDR2 YFSETQ. V dropped 5 bases and J dropped 11; count of bases not matched to a gene: 18. The CDR3 loop is CASRFTPGTRNSQQFF. Written as DNA, the CDR3 is TGCGCCAGCAGGTTCACACCCGGGACTAGGAACTCCCAGCAGTTCTTC.

V is TRBV2 and J is TRBJ1-1; possibly TRBD1 for D (5 bases). V lost 8 bases and J 3 bases, leaving 16 bases between the germline ends. This CDR3 has 14 residues. Germline-derived CDR1 and CDR2 are SNHLY and FYNNEI. CDR3 nucleotide sequence: TGTGCCAGCCACCGGAGGGGATCCTACACTGAAGCTTTCTTT. Translating it yields CASHRRGSYTEAFF.